The clone carrying this T cell receptor (beta chain) appeared many times. Its antigen is undetermined. Amplified TCR beta CDR3 regions derived from RNA transcripts. The HTBI primer set served for first-round RT-PCR of the TCR CDR3. One entry per CDR3 protein results from TCRdb running MiXCR on the multiplex PCR reads. Among a few hundred thousand distinct CDR3 sequences, roughly an eighth were seen once, and the ten largest hold 15% to 20%. These data are taken from a study of T cells in Graves' hyperthyroidism and ophthalmopathy. Whole-study context: Prior to any treatment, at the point of initial diagnosis, peripheral blood was collected.

Regarding the study as a whole: A 13 V-J signature model discriminated ophthalmopathy versus stable hyperthyroidism. Blood also held most thyroid clonotypes expanded beyond 0.001.

Graves' hyperthyroidism was deemed stable given no ophthalmopathy progression within 18 months. Sequenced: blood. This sequence was found in a young woman with Graves' hyperthyroidism.

The CDR3 DNA sequence: TGTGCCAGCAGTTTAGCCAGCCTCAATCAGCCCCAGCATTTT. It encodes CASSLASLNQPQHF. The chain carries TRBV28 and TRBJ1-5; D gene unclear. With 2 bases removed from V and 3 bases from J, the gap between germline ends came to 8 bases. The CDR3 has 14 residues. Germline CDR1 is MDHEN and CDR2 is SYDVKM.